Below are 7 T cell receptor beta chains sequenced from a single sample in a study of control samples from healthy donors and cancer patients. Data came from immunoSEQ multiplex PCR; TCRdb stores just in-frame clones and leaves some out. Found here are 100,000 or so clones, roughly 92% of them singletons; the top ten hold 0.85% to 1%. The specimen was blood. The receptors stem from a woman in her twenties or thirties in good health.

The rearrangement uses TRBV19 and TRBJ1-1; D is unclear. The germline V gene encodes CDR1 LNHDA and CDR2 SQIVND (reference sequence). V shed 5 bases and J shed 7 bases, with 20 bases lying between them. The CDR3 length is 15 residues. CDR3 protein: CASSLSRGSSGEAFF. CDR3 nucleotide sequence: TGTGCCAGTAGTCTCTCCCGTGGCTCCTCGGGTGAAGCTTTCTTT. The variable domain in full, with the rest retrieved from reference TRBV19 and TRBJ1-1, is DGGITQSPKYLFRKEGQNVTLSCEQNLNHDAMYWYRQDPGQGLRLIYYSQIVNDFQKGDIAEGYSVSREKKESFPLTVTSAQKNPTAFYLCASSLSRGSSGEAFFGQGTRLTVV.

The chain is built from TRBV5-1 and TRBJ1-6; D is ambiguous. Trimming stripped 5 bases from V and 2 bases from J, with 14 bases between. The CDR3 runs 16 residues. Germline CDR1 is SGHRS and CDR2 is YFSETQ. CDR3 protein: CASSAAASAYNSPLHF. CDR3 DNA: TGCGCCAGCAGTGCGGCCGCTAGTGCCTATAATTCACCCCTCCACTTT.

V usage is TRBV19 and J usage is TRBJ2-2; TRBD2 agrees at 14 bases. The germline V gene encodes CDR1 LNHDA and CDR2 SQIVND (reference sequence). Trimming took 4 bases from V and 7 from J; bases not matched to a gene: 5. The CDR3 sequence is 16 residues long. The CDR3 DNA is TGTGCCAGTAGTACGGGGACTAGCGGGAGAATCGGGGAGCTGTTTTTT. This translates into CASSTGTSGRIGELFF.

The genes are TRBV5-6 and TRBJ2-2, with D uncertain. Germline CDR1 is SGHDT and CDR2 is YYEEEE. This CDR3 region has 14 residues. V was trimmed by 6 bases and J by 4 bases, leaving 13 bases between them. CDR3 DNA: TGTGCCAGCAATCAAGTGGGTACCACCGGGGAGCTGTTTTTT. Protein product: CASNQVGTTGELFF.

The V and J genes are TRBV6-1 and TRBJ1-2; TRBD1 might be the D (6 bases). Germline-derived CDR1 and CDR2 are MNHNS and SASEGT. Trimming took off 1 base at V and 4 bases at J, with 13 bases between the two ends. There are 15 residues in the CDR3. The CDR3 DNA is TGTGCCAGCAGTGAAGTTGCGGGGGCCACCTATGGCTACACCTTC. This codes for CASSEVAGATYGYTF.

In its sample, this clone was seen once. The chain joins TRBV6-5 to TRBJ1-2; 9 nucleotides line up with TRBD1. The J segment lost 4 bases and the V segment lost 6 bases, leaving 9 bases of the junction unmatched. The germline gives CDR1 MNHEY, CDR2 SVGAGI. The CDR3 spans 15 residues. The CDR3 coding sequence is TGTGCCAGCAGGGGGACAGGGAGGCGTACCTATGGCTACACCTTC. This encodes CASRGTGRRTYGYTF.

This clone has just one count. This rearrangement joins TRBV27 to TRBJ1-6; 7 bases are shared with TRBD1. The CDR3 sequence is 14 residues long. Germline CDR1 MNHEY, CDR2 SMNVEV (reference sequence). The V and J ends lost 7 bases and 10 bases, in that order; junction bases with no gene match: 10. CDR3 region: CASTATGEWSPLHF. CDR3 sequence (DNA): TGTGCCAGCACCGCCACAGGGGAATGGTCACCCCTCCACTTT.